This T cell receptor (beta chain) originates from a study of a mutant IDH1 vaccine in newly diagnosed glioma. About the study: Following radiotherapy alone, or alongside temozolomide cycles, vaccination was started after an interval of 4-6 weeks. Patients previously underwent radiotherapy, temozolomide, or both, and most underwent both.

Assay: immunoSEQ multiplex PCR; the TCRdb copy retains only in-frame clones and omits some. The table includes over 25,000 clones, 85% to 90% detected once. The germline V gene encodes CDR1 LNHDA and CDR2 SQIVND (reference sequence). The CDR3 extends over 15 amino acids. The V gene end was trimmed by 4 bases and the J gene end by 5 bases; junction bases not matched to a gene: 8. About this clone itself: Its antigen remains unidentified.

General observations from the study: There were vaccine-induced immune responses in around 94% of the patients. Pseudoprogression apparently lacked any relation to changes in top peripheral T cell clonotypes.

Time point indicated: week 23, last vaccination. Vaccine doses each comprised 300 ug of mutant IDH1 20-mer peptide, with topical imiquimod. This chain links TRBV19 with TRBJ2-4; 7 bases are a match to TRBD1. This clonotype was obtained from a man aged 35-49 years with glioma. The sequencing here drew on PBMCs, taken from a glioma patient whose treatment included an IDH1 peptide vaccine. The CDR3 protein is CASSTPGQPQNIQYF. In DNA form, the CDR3 reads TGTGCCAGTAGTACCCCGGGACAGCCTCAAAACATTCAGTACTTC.